This T cell receptor beta chain was sequenced in a study of cytomegalovirus exposure and HLA in healthy donors. Both 60 Vbeta primers and 13 Jbeta primers went into the PCR. Assay: immunoSEQ multiplex PCR; the TCRdb copy retains only in-frame clones and omits some. Of around 200,000 clones in the sample, under 80% were seen once. CDR3 length equals 13 residues. Trimming removed 3 bases from V and 8 bases from J, with 11 bases in between. From germline, CDR1 is MDHEN and CDR2 SYDVKM. Source material: PBMCs. The J gene is TRBJ2-1, the V gene TRBV28; weak D call: TRBD2 (6 bases). This TCR derives from a female donor in good health and CMV-seronegative. Here the CDR3 DNA reads TGTGCCAGCAGTTTCCTAGCGCCAGATGAGCAGTTCTTC. Protein product: CASSFLAPDEQFF.